Listed here are 8 T cell receptor beta chains from one sample, sequenced in a study of response to subunit inactivated influenza vaccine. TCRdb passed the RT-PCR reads through MiXCR, listing each CDR3 protein once. Among approximately 530,000 distinct CDR3 sequences, about 8% were seen once, and the ten largest hold over 10%. Sequenced material: PBMCs from blood, taken 23 months after vaccination. The receptors originated from a man between 50 and 70 years old who received an inactivated influenza vaccine.

The V call is TRBV18, the J call TRBJ2-5, with TRBD1 matching over 7 bases. CDR1 is KGHSH, CDR2 LQKENI, per germline. The CDR3 has 15 amino acids. The junction had 6 bases not matched to a gene; V was cut back by 3 bases and J by 2 bases. CDR3 protein: CASSPSQGPQETQYF. CDR3 nucleotides: TGTGCCAGCTCACCTTCACAGGGGCCTCAAGAGACCCAGTACTTC.

This chain uses TRBV6-2 or TRBV6-3 with TRBJ2-4; the D is unclear. Germline V gene data show CDR1 as MNHEY and CDR2 as SVGEGT. The CDR3 is 18 residues long. Trimming cost V 1 base and J 0 bases, with 16 bases left between them. The CDR3 DNA follows: TGTGCCAGCAGTTACTTGGCAGACCCTCAACTAGCCAAAAACATTCAGTACTTC. This encodes CASSYLADPQLAKNIQYF.

Many counts were recorded for this clonotype. The genes are TRBV29-1 and TRBJ2-7; 7 bases align to TRBD1. V shed 6 bases, J shed 2 bases, and the junction held 13 bases outside the gene matches. The CDR3 contains 15 residues. Germline lookup yields CDR1 SQVTM and CDR2 ANQGSEA. The CDR3 DNA is TGCAGCGTGCTCGCCCGGGACAGATCACCCTACGAGCAGTACTTC. Its protein product is CSVLARDRSPYEQYF.

This clonotype turned up a few times. This rearrangement joins TRBV9 to TRBJ2-7; a weak D match, TRBD1 (6 bases). Trimming shortened V by 0 bases and J by 3 bases, and 13 bases separated the two germline ends. Germline CDR1 is SGDLS and CDR2 is YYNGEE. This CDR3 is built from 15 residues. CDR3 protein: CASSVEGGTGYEQYF. CDR3 in DNA: TGTGCCAGCAGCGTAGAAGGGGGAACAGGCTACGAGCAGTACTTC.

The sample holds a few counts of this clonotype. This chain joins TRBV10-3 and TRBJ1-1; perhaps TRBD1 as D (6 bases). The V gene lost 11 bases and the J gene lost 1 base, with 20 bases spanning the gap. This CDR3 region has 15 residues. The germline V gene has CDR1 ENHRY and CDR2 SYGVKD. CDR3 nucleotide sequence: TGTGCCGTTGGGCAGGGGCTCATTGCGAACACTGAAGCTTTCTTT. It codes for CAVGQGLIANTEAFF.

There are many counts of this clonotype. The rearrangement uses TRBV3-1 and TRBJ1-1, with D maybe TRBD1 (5 bases). V dropped 4 bases and J dropped 1 base, with 13 bases sitting between them. CDR1 and CDR2 (germline): LGHDT, YNNKEL (reference sequence). CDR3 size: 15 residues. CDR3 bases: TGTGCCAGCAGCCTCCTAGGACACAAGAACACTGAAGCTTTCTTT. This gives the protein CASSLLGHKNTEAFF.

The chain uses TRBV5-5 and TRBJ1-1; D is undetermined. The CDR3 is made up of 14 amino acids. Germline V gene data show CDR1 as SGHKS and CDR2 as YYEKEE (reference sequence). The V and J ends lost 3 bases and 5 bases respectively, with 14 bases between them. The CDR3 DNA reads TGTGCCAGCAGCTATGGCCCGAGCAGGACTGAAGCTTTCTTT. It is translated as CASSYGPSRTEAFF.

The table lists this clonotype with a few counts. V gene TRBV20-1 combines with J gene TRBJ2-2; D is perhaps TRBD2 (6 bases). V was shortened by 5 bases and J by 1 base, with 14 bases between the two germline ends. This CDR3 has 15 amino acids. Germline V lookup: CDR1 DFQATT, CDR2 SNEGSKA (reference sequence). CDR3 sequence reads: CSAPSGRLNTGELFF. CDR3 bases: TGCAGTGCTCCCAGCGGGCGCCTGAACACCGGGGAGCTGTTTTTT.